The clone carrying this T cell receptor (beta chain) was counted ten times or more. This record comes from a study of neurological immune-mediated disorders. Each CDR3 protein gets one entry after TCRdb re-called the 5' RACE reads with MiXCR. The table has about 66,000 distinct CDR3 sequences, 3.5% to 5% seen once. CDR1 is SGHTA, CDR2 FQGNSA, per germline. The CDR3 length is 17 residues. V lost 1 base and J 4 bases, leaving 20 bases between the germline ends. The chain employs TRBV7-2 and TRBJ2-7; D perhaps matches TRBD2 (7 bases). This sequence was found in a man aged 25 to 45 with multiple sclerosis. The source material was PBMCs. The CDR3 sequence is CASSLDPRGAKPYEQYF. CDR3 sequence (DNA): TGTGCCAGCAGCTTAGACCCTCGGGGGGCCAAACCTTACGAGCAGTACTTC. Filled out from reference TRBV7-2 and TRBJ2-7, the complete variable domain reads GAGVSQSPSNKVTEKGKDVELRCDPISGHTALYWYRQSLGQGLEFLIYFQGNSAPDKSGLPSDRFSAERTGGSVSTLTIQRTQQEDSAVYLCASSLDPRGAKPYEQYFGPGTRLTVT.